Presented here are 6 T cell receptor beta chains from one specimen sequenced in a study of T cell responses to AZD1222 COVID-19 vaccine. TCRdb's table, derived via immunoSEQ multiplex PCR, lists solely in-frame clones and lacks some. This table holds about 130,000 clones, about nine tenths found once. The sample in question was peripheral blood, obtained on day 0 of AZD1222 vaccination. The receptors derive from an adult in good health.

This clone was recorded once. The chain links TRBV7-2 to TRBJ2-4; tentatively, D is TRBD1 (6 bases). With 1 base removed from V and 13 bases from J, the gap between germline ends came to 11 bases. This CDR3 is 12 amino acids long. The germline gives CDR1 SGHTA, CDR2 FQGNSA. The CDR3 is CASSLVQTGQYF. In nucleotides, the CDR3 is TGTGCCAGCAGCTTAGTCCAGACAGGACAGTACTTC.

The chain carries TRBV19 and TRBJ2-1; D perhaps matches TRBD1 (5 bases). Trimming removed 5 bases from V and 6 bases from J, with 11 bases in between. CDR1 LNHDA and CDR2 SQIVND come from the germline V gene (reference sequence). There are 13 residues in the CDR3. This CDR3 reads CASSSSGSNEQFF. CDR3 DNA sequence: TGTGCCAGTAGTTCCTCAGGGTCCAATGAGCAGTTCTTC.

This chain links TRBV7-9 with TRBJ1-1; D is perhaps TRBD1 (6 bases). The germline CDR1 and CDR2 sequences are SEHNR and FQNEAQ (reference sequence). Trimming left V 4 bases short and J 0 bases short, with 12 bases between. CDR3 length: 15 residues. The CDR3 sequence is CASSWLRGLNTEAFF. The CDR3 nucleotides read TGTGCCAGCAGCTGGCTCAGGGGTTTGAACACTGAAGCTTTCTTT. Looking up the rest from reference TRBV7-9 and TRBJ1-1 gives the full variable domain: DTGVSQNPRHKITKRGQNVTFRCDPISEHNRLYWYRQTLGQGPEFLTYFQNEAQLEKSRLLSDRFSAERPKGSFSTLEIQRTEQGDSAMYLCASSWLRGLNTEAFFGQGTRLTVV.

The chain carries TRBV4-2 and TRBJ2-7; 7 nucleotides align to TRBD1. V shed 1 base, J shed 3 bases, and the junction held 3 bases outside the gene matches. Germline CDR1 is LGHNA and CDR2 is YNFKEQ. CDR3 length: 14 amino acids. CDR3 region: CASSQATGYYEQYF. CDR3 nucleotides: TGTGCCAGCAGCCAAGCGACAGGGTACTACGAGCAGTACTTC.

The chain is built from TRBV3-1 (or the pseudogene TRBV3-2) and TRBJ1-2; 8 nucleotides line up with TRBD1. This CDR3 has 14 amino acids. V gave up 0 bases and J gave up 7 bases; unmatched junction bases: 4. The germline V gene encodes CDR1 LGHDT and CDR2 YNNKEL (reference sequence). This CDR3 reads CASSQDGQGAGYTF. CDR3 in DNA: TGTGCCAGCAGCCAAGATGGGCAGGGGGCTGGCTACACCTTC.

This clone was seen ten or more times. V usage is TRBV13 and J usage is TRBJ2-7; weak D call: TRBD2 (6 bases). The CDR3 extends over 15 amino acids. Germline CDR1 PRHDT, CDR2 FYEKMQ (reference sequence). V was trimmed by 5 bases and J by 7 bases, leaving 21 bases between them. CDR3 DNA: TGTGCCAGCAGCCTACGGGGGTCCCCTAGGAGGGAGCAGTACTTC. It codes for CASSLRGSPRREQYF.